A single T cell receptor beta chain is shown here with its context. This sample is part of a study of blood T cell repertoires in COVID-19. Study context: COVID-19 samples from acute and convalescent phases originated in the United States, Italy and Spain. T cells, B-cell-depleted T cells, or PBMCs supplied cDNA or gDNA.

The ends were cut back, 0 bases at V and 2 bases at J, with 8 bases in the middle. CDR1 is LGHNA, CDR2 YSLEER, per germline. The CDR3 is 14 residues long. Original processing methods: Estimated nucleated cell counts came from reference gene primer amplification. Profiling relied on immunoSEQ multiplex PCR, and the TCRdb table lists in-frame clones only, not all of them. That table gives V, J and clone size, and the DNA gave D and trimming. In the table there are 150,000 to 200,000 clones, 75% to 90% of which are singletons. This clonotype was obtained from a human donor with acute or convalescent COVID-19. The donor label of this sample is uncertain. Material: peripheral blood. The rearrangement uses TRBV4-3 and TRBJ2-7, with a possible D match to TRBD2 (6 bases). DNA of the CDR3: TGCGCCAGCAGCCAAGACCCGGGGGCCTACGAGCAGTACTTC. Translating it yields CASSQDPGAYEQYF.